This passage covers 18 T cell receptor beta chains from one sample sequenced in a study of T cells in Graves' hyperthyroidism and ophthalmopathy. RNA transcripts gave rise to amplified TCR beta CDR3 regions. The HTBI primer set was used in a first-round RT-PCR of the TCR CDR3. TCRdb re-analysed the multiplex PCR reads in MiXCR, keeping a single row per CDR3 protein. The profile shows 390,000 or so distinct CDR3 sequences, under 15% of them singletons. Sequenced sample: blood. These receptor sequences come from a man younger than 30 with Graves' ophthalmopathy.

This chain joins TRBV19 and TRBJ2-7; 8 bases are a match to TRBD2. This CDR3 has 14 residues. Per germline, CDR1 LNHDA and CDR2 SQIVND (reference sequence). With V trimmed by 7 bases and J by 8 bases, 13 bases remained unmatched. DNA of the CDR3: TGTGCCAGTACCAAAGCGGGAGTTGACGGGAAGCAGTACTTC. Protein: CASTKAGVDGKQYF.

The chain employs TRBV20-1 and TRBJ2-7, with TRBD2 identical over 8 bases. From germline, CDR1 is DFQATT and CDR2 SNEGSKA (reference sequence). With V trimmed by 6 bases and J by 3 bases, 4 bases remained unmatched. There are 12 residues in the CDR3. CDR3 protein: CSAPGTSYEQYF. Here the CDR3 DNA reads TGCAGTGCACCCGGGACTAGCTACGAGCAGTACTTC.

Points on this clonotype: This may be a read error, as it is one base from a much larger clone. The CDR3 DNA reads as TGCGCCAGCAGCTTGGTTCGAGGTACCCAGCGGGGCCGGAGCTCCTACAATGAGCAGTTCTTC. Protein: CASSLVRGTQRGRSSYNEQFF. The chain links TRBV5-1 to TRBJ2-1; 7 bases match TRBD2. J was trimmed by 0 bases and V by 0 bases; bases with no gene match: 18. Germline V lookup: CDR1 SGHRS, CDR2 YFSETQ. This CDR3 is built from 21 residues.

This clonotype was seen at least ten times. The CDR3 loop is CSARVPALSTDTQYF. In DNA, the CDR3 is TGCAGTGCTAGAGTTCCCGCGCTGAGCACAGATACGCAGTATTTT. The rearrangement links TRBV20-1 to TRBJ2-3; D is unresolved. The CDR3 runs to 15 residues. From germline, CDR1 is DFQATT and CDR2 SNEGSKA (reference sequence). V was cut by 1 base and J by 0 bases, with 11 bases left in between.

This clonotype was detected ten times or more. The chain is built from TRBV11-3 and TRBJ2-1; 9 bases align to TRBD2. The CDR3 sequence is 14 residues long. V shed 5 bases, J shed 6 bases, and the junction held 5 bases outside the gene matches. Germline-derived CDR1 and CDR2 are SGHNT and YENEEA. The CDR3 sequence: CASSSSGSGNEQFF. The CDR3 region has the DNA TGTGCCAGCAGCAGTAGCGGGAGTGGCAATGAGCAGTTCTTC.

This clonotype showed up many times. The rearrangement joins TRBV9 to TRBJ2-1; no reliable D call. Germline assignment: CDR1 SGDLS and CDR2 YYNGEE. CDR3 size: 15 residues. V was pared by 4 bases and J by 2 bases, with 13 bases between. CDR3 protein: CASSTTGVTYNEQFF. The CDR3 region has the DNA TGTGCCAGCAGCACCACCGGAGTTACCTACAATGAGCAGTTCTTC. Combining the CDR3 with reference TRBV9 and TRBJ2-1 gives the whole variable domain DSGVTQTPKHLITATGQRVTLRCSPRSGDLSVYWYQQSLDQGLQFLIQYYNGEERAKGNILERFSAQQFPDLHSELNLSSLELGDSALYFCASSTTGVTYNEQFFGPGTRLTVL.

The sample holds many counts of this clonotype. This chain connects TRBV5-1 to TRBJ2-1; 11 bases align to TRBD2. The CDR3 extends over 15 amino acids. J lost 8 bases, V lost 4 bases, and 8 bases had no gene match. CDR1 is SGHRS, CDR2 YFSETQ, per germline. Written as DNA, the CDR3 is TGCGCCAGCAGCCCGGGACTAGCGGTTTACGATGAGCAGTTCTTC. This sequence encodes CASSPGLAVYDEQFF.

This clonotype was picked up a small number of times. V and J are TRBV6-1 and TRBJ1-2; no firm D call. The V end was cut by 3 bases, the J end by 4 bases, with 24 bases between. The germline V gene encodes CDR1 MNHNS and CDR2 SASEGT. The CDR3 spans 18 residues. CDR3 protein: CASSDPWARREGGYGYTF. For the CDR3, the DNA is TGTGCCAGCAGTGATCCTTGGGCACGCCGAGAGGGTGGCTATGGCTACACCTTC.

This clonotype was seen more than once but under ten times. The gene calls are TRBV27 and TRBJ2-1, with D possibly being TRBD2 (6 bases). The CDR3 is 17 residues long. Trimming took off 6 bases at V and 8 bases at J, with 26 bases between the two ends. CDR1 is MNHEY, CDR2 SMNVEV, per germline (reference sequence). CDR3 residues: CASRRRLLAGSVDEQFF. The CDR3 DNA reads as TGTGCCAGCAGGCGACGCCTACTAGCCGGTAGTGTGGATGAGCAGTTCTTC.

Written as DNA, the CDR3 is TGTGCCAGCAGCTCGACCACTAGCGGTGGTGACGAGCAGTACTTC. Its protein is CASSSTTSGGDEQYF. This chain connects TRBV7-9 to TRBJ2-7, with 8 bases matching TRBD2. The V gene end was trimmed by 4 bases and the J gene end by 5 bases; junction bases not matched to a gene: 10. The CDR3 consists of 15 residues. Germline CDR1 is SEHNR and CDR2 is FQNEAQ (reference sequence). The full variable domain, completed using reference TRBV7-9 and TRBJ2-7, is DTGVSQNPRHKITKRGQNVTFRCDPISEHNRLYWYRQTLGQGPEFLTYFQNEAQLEKSRLLSDRFSAERPKGSFSTLEIQRTEQGDSAMYLCASSSTTSGGDEQYFGPGTRLTVT.

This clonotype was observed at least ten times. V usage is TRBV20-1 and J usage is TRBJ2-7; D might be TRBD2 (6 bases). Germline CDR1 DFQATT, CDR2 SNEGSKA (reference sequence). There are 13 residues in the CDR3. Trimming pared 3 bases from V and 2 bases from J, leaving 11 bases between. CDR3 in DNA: TGCAGTGCTAGGGGACGCGGGACCTACGAGCAGTACTTC. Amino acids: CSARGRGTYEQYF.

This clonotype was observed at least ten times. CDR3 protein: CASSPPLVTSGGPLSDTQYF. CDR3 DNA: TGTGCCAGCAGCCCACCCCTGGTGACGTCGGGAGGGCCTCTATCAGATACGCAGTATTTT. The chain couples TRBV7-9 to TRBJ2-3, with 8 bases fitting TRBD2. V was pared by 5 bases and J by 4 bases, with 23 bases of the junction left unmatched. Germline CDR1 is SEHNR and CDR2 is FQNEAQ (reference sequence). This CDR3 contains 20 residues.

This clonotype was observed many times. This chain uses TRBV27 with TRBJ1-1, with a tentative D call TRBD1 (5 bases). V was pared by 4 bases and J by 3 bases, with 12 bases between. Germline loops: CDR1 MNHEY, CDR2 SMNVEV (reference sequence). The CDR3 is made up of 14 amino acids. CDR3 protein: CASSSLLGDTEAFF. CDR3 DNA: TGTGCCAGCAGTTCACTTCTAGGGGACACTGAAGCTTTCTTT.

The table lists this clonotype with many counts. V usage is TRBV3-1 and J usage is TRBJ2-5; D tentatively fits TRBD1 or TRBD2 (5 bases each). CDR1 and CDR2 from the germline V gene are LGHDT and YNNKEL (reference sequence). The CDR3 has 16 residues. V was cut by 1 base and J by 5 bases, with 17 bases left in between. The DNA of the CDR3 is TGTGCCAGCAGCCAAGCCCCGGGACCGCCCAAGGAGACCCAGTACTTC. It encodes CASSQAPGPPKETQYF.

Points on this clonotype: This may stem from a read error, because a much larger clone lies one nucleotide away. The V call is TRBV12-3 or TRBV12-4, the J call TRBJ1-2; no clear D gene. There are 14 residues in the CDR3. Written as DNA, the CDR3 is TGTGCCAGCAGTTCCGTCCCATCCTACTATGACTACACCTTC. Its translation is CASSSVPSYYDYTF.

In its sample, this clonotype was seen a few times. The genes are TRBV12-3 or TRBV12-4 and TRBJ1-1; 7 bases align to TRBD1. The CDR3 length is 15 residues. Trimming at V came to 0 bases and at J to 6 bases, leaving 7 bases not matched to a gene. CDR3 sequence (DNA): TGTGCCAGCAGTTTAGCCCCGAACAGGGGCCCTGAAGCTTTCTTT. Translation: CASSLAPNRGPEAFF.

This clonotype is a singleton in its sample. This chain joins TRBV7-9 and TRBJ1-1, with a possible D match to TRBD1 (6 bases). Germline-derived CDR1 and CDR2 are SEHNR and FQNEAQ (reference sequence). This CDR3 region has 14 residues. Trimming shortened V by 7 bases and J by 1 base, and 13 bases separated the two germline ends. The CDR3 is CASTPGQPNTEAFF. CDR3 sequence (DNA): TGTGCCAGCACTCCGGGACAACCGAACACTGAAGCTTTCTTT.

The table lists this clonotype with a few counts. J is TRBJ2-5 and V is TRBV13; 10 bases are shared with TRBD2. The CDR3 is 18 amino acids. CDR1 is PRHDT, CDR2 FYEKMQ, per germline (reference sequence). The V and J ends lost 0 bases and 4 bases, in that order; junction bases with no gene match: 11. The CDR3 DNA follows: TGTGCCAGCAGCTTAGGCCTGAGCGGGAGGGATTGGGGAGAGACCCAGTACTTC. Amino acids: CASSLGLSGRDWGETQYF.